The 2 T cell receptor beta chains below come from one sample, sequenced in a study of long-term antiretroviral therapy in people with HIV (dated by TCRdb to between 2022 and 2023). The immunoSEQ hsTCRB v3.0 assay was used at survey level resolution to sequence the TRB variable region. Entries here come from immuneACCESS through TCRdb and include only in-frame sequences with V and J called. Some clones fail to appear in such tables; in the studies checked, an unresolved V gene covers under half of the shortfall, and the cause of the remainder is unknown. The sample data list roughly 28,000 clones, and roughly 90% of these were observed just once. In total, the top ten clones hold under 5.5% of the sample. Sequenced here: unsorted PBMCs, sampled 3.1 years after starting antiretroviral therapy. All receptors derive from a man in his late teens or twenties with HIV.

The genes are TRBV19 and TRBJ1-1; no clear D. Germline values: CDR1 LNHDA, CDR2 SQIVND (reference sequence). V gave up 3 bases and J gave up 8 bases, with 13 bases separating them. This CDR3 is 13 amino acids long. CDR3 residues: CASSMSGRTEAFF. DNA for the CDR3: TGTGCCAGTAGTATGTCGGGTAGAACAGAAGCTTTCTTT. Supplemented by reference TRBV19 and TRBJ1-1, the full variable domain reads DGGITQSPKYLFRKEGQNVTLSCEQNLNHDAMYWYRQDPGQGLRLIYYSQIVNDFQKGDIAEGYSVSREKKESFPLTVTSAQKNPTAFYLCASSMSGRTEAFFGQGTRLTVV.

The table lists this clone with a count of one. V is TRBV4-1 and J is TRBJ2-5; D gene unclear. The length of the CDR3 is 14 residues. Germline lookup yields CDR1 MGHRA and CDR2 YSYEKL. Trimming took 4 bases from V and 2 from J, leaving 11 bases between them. CDR3 region: CASSPWQNQETQYF. DNA of the CDR3: TGCGCCAGCAGCCCCTGGCAGAATCAAGAGACCCAGTACTTC.